The clone carrying this T cell receptor (beta chain) came up a few times. The CDR3 spans 15 residues. Per germline, CDR1 MNHEY and CDR2 SVGAGI. V shed 6 bases, J shed 2 bases, and the junction held 6 bases outside the gene matches. TCRdb re-called the RT-PCR reads through MiXCR, storing one row per CDR3 protein. The sample consists of around 700,000 distinct CDR3 sequences, approximately 15% of them appearing once. This TCR was sampled from a female donor in good health, serving as a healthy control. Sequenced input: memory CD4+ T cells from blood. The rearrangement links TRBV6-5 to TRBJ2-2; 7 bases agree with TRBD1. This CDR3 is CASRRRQGNTGELFF. Here the CDR3 DNA reads TGTGCCAGCAGAAGGAGACAGGGTAACACCGGGGAGCTGTTTTTT.